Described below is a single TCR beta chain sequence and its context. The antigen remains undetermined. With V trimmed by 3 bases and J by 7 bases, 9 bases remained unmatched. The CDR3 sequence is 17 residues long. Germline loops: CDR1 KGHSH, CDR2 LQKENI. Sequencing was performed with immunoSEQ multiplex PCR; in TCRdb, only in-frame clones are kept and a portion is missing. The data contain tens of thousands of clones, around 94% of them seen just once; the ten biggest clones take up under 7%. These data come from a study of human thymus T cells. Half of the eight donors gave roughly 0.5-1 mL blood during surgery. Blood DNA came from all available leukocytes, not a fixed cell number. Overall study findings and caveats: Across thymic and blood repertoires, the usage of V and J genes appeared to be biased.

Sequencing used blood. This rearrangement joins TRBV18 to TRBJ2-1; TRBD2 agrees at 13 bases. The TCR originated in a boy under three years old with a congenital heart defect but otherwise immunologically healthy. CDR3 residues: CASSPRTSGRLNNEQFF. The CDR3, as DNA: TGTGCCAGCTCACCTAGGACTAGCGGGAGATTGAATAATGAGCAGTTCTTC.